The 18 T cell receptor beta chains below were found in one sample sequenced in a study of blood T cell repertoires in COVID-19. Sequencing was performed with immunoSEQ multiplex PCR; in TCRdb, only in-frame clones are kept and a portion is missing. The sample comprises about 140,000 clones, around 90% of which are singletons, and 2.5% to 3% rests with the top ten. The sample was peripheral blood. Every receptor here comes from a human donor with COVID-19, enrolled during active disease. The donor label of this sample is uncertain.

The chain links TRBV2 to TRBJ2-2; unclear D gene. Trimming took 0 bases from V and 8 from J, leaving 7 bases between them. The CDR3 is 13 amino acids. Germline assignment: CDR1 SNHLY and CDR2 FYNNEI. CDR3 bases: TGTGCCAGCAGTGAAGCCACGAGGGGGGAGCTGTTTTTT. Translating it yields CASSEATRGELFF.

In DNA, the CDR3 is TGTGCCAGTACTCTCCGAGGGAAAGCTTTCTTT. Its protein product is CASTLRGKAFF. V is TRBV19 and J is TRBJ1-1; D is ambiguous. CDR1 and CDR2 from the germline V gene are LNHDA and SQIVND (reference sequence). The CDR3 covers 11 residues. V dropped 7 bases and J dropped 9 bases, with 12 bases sitting between them.

V and J are TRBV5-1 and TRBJ1-4; D is unresolved. V lost 8 bases to trimming and J lost 4 bases, with 9 bases between them. This CDR3 contains 12 residues. Germline V gene lookup returns CDR1 SGHRS and CDR2 YFSETQ. The CDR3 loop is CARTRDNEKLFF. The CDR3 DNA reads as TGCGCCAGAACGAGGGATAATGAAAAACTGTTTTTT.

This sequence joins TRBV19 and TRBJ2-3; 7 bases match TRBD2. V lost 7 bases, J lost 5 bases, and 12 bases stayed unmatched. This CDR3 is built from 15 residues. CDR1 and CDR2 from the germline V gene are LNHDA and SQIVND (reference sequence). The CDR3 loop is CASTEGGGSGDTQYF. The CDR3 bases are TGTGCCAGTACAGAGGGCGGGGGATCGGGAGATACGCAGTATTTT.

This clone was found once. The chain employs TRBV7-2 and TRBJ2-7, with D maybe TRBD1 (5 bases). Trimming took 3 bases from V and 4 from J, leaving 10 bases between them. CDR3 length equals 13 residues. Germline CDR1 is SGHTA and CDR2 is FQGNSA. CDR3 in DNA: TGTGCCAGCAGCTTCTTCGACAGATACGAGCAGTACTTC. Its translation is CASSFFDRYEQYF.

This clone came up once. The genes are TRBV28 and TRBJ2-1; possible D gene TRBD2, 5 bases. The CDR3 spans 12 residues. Germline lookup yields CDR1 MDHEN and CDR2 SYDVKM. Trimming removed 2 bases at V and 10 bases at J, with 9 bases between. CDR3 nucleotides: TGTGCCAGCAGTTTAGGGTGGGAGGAGCAGTTCTTC. Its translation: CASSLGWEEQFF. Complete variable domain (other parts from reference TRBV28 and TRBJ2-1): DVKVTQSSRYLVKRTGEKVFLECVQDMDHENMFWYRQDPGLGLRLIYFSYDVKMKEKGDIPEGYSVSREKKERFSLILESASTNQTSMYLCASSLGWEEQFFGPGTRLTVL.

This CDR3 reads CASSVAASGGSMEQETQYF. CDR3 nucleotides: TGTGCCAGCAGCGTAGCGGCTAGCGGGGGGTCCATGGAACAAGAGACCCAGTACTTC. This chain links TRBV9 with TRBJ2-5; 11 bases agree with TRBD2. CDR1 SGDLS and CDR2 YYNGEE come from the germline V gene. With V trimmed by 0 bases and J by 2 bases, 12 bases remained unmatched. The CDR3 is 19 residues long.

The V and J genes are TRBV2 and TRBJ2-7; TRBD2 agrees at 7 bases. This CDR3 is built from 14 residues. V trimming: 4 bases; J trimming: 0 bases; junction bases outside the gene matches: 3. Germline CDR1 and CDR2: SNHLY and FYNNEI. CDR3 residues: CASSGRESSYEQYF. CDR3 DNA sequence: TGTGCCAGCAGTGGGCGGGAGAGCTCCTACGAGCAGTACTTC.

The rearrangement links TRBV2 to TRBJ2-7, with 7 bases lining up with TRBD1. Germline CDR1 is SNHLY and CDR2 is FYNNEI. The length of the CDR3 is 12 residues. V lost 6 bases to trimming and J lost 5 bases; unmatched junction nucleotides: 4. CDR3 in DNA: TGTGCCAGCAGAGATACAGGGGACGAGCAGTACTTC. Encoded protein: CASRDTGDEQYF.

In this sample, this clone turned up a few times. The DNA for the CDR3 is TGTGCCAGCAGCTTAGAGAGGGGGGGCTTCTATGGCTACACCTTC. It encodes CASSLERGGFYGYTF. V and J are TRBV7-9 and TRBJ1-2; maybe TRBD1 (6 bases). CDR1 is SEHNR and CDR2 is FQNEAQ in the germline V gene (reference sequence). The CDR3 has 15 amino acids. V gave up 1 base and J gave up 4 bases, with 13 bases separating them.

This clone appeared once. The CDR3 sequence: CAISGQGASNTGELFF. CDR3 DNA: TGTGCCATCAGTGGACAGGGGGCTTCAAACACCGGGGAGCTGTTTTTT. This chain joins TRBV10-3 and TRBJ2-2, with 10 bases fitting TRBD1. CDR3 length: 16 amino acids. Per the germline V gene, CDR1 is ENHRY and CDR2 is SYGVKD. The V and J ends lost 4 bases and 2 bases, in that order; junction bases with no gene match: 4.

The gene calls are TRBV6-5 and TRBJ1-6; 9 bases align to TRBD1. V dropped 6 bases and J dropped 9; count of bases not matched to a gene: 6. The CDR3 has 14 amino acids. The germline CDR1 and CDR2 sequences are MNHEY and SVGAGI. The CDR3 here is CASSLTGGVSPLHF. The CDR3, as DNA: TGTGCCAGCAGCCTGACAGGGGGGGTTTCACCCCTCCACTTT.

This clone was recorded only once. The chain carries TRBV18 and TRBJ2-3; 9 bases align to TRBD1. Germline V CDR1 and CDR2: KGHSH, LQKENI. Trimming cost V 1 base and J 6 bases; bases outside gene matches: 14. The CDR3 sequence is 18 residues long. The CDR3 region has the DNA TGTGCCAGCTCACCACTACCCGGGACAGGGTCATCGGCGGATACGCAGTATTTT. Translating it yields CASSPLPGTGSSADTQYF.

The J gene is TRBJ2-7, the V gene TRBV5-1; D gene uncertain. V dropped 5 bases and J dropped 0 bases, with 6 bases sitting between them. CDR1 is SGHRS, CDR2 YFSETQ, per germline. The CDR3 totals 12 residues. For the CDR3, the DNA is TGCGCCAGCAGGACAAGCTCCTACGAGCAGTACTTC. It codes for CASRTSSYEQYF.

In this sample, this clone turned up a few times. The chain carries TRBV7-3 and TRBJ2-3, with 12 positions matching TRBD2. V lost 4 bases and J lost 5; bases outside the gene matches: 7. The CDR3 is 16 residues long. Germline-derived CDR1 and CDR2 are SGHTA and FQGTGA. The CDR3 sequence: CASSSPSGGAKDTQYF. The CDR3 DNA reads as TGTGCCAGCAGCTCCCCTAGCGGGGGGGCGAAAGATACGCAGTATTTT. Variable domain in full (rest from reference TRBV7-3 and TRBJ2-3): GAGVSQTPSNKVTEKGKYVELRCDPISGHTALYWYRQSLGQGPEFLIYFQGTGAADDSGLPNDRFFAVRPEGSVSTLKIQRTERGDSAVYLCASSSPSGGAKDTQYFGPGTRLTVL.

This chain joins TRBV6-6 and TRBJ1-2; 10 nucleotides match TRBD1. After removal of 5 bases from V and 2 bases from J, the junction contained 2 bases not matched to a gene. Per the germline V gene, CDR1 is MNHNY and CDR2 is SVGAGI (reference sequence). The CDR3 runs to 14 residues. In nucleotides, the CDR3 is TGTGCCAGCAGTACGGGACAGGGGAACTATGGCTACACCTTC. Its protein product is CASSTGQGNYGYTF.

The chain employs TRBV30 and TRBJ2-7; TRBD2 matches 8 bases. Trimming at V came to 7 bases and at J to 6 bases, leaving 2 bases not matched to a gene. Germline CDR1 is GTSNPN and CDR2 is SVGIG (reference sequence). The CDR3 consists of 10 residues. Written as DNA, the CDR3 is TGTGCCTCGGGGGGGGGCGAGCAGTACTTC. This codes for CASGGGEQYF. The variable domain in full, with the rest retrieved from reference TRBV30 and TRBJ2-7, is SQTIHQWPATLVQPVGSPLSLECTVEGTSNPNLYWYRQAAGRGLQLLFYSVGIGQISSEVPQNLSASRPQDRQFILSSKKLLLSDSGFYLCASGGGEQYFGPGTRLTVT.

The chain carries TRBV9 and TRBJ1-1; the D gene is possibly TRBD1 (6 bases). V lost 4 bases, J lost 2 bases, and 15 bases lay in between. Germline V gene data show CDR1 as SGDLS and CDR2 as YYNGEE. This CDR3 is 15 amino acids long. The chain's CDR3 is CASSPQGRINTEAFF. The CDR3 DNA reads as TGTGCCAGCAGCCCTCAGGGGCGGATCAACACTGAAGCTTTCTTT.